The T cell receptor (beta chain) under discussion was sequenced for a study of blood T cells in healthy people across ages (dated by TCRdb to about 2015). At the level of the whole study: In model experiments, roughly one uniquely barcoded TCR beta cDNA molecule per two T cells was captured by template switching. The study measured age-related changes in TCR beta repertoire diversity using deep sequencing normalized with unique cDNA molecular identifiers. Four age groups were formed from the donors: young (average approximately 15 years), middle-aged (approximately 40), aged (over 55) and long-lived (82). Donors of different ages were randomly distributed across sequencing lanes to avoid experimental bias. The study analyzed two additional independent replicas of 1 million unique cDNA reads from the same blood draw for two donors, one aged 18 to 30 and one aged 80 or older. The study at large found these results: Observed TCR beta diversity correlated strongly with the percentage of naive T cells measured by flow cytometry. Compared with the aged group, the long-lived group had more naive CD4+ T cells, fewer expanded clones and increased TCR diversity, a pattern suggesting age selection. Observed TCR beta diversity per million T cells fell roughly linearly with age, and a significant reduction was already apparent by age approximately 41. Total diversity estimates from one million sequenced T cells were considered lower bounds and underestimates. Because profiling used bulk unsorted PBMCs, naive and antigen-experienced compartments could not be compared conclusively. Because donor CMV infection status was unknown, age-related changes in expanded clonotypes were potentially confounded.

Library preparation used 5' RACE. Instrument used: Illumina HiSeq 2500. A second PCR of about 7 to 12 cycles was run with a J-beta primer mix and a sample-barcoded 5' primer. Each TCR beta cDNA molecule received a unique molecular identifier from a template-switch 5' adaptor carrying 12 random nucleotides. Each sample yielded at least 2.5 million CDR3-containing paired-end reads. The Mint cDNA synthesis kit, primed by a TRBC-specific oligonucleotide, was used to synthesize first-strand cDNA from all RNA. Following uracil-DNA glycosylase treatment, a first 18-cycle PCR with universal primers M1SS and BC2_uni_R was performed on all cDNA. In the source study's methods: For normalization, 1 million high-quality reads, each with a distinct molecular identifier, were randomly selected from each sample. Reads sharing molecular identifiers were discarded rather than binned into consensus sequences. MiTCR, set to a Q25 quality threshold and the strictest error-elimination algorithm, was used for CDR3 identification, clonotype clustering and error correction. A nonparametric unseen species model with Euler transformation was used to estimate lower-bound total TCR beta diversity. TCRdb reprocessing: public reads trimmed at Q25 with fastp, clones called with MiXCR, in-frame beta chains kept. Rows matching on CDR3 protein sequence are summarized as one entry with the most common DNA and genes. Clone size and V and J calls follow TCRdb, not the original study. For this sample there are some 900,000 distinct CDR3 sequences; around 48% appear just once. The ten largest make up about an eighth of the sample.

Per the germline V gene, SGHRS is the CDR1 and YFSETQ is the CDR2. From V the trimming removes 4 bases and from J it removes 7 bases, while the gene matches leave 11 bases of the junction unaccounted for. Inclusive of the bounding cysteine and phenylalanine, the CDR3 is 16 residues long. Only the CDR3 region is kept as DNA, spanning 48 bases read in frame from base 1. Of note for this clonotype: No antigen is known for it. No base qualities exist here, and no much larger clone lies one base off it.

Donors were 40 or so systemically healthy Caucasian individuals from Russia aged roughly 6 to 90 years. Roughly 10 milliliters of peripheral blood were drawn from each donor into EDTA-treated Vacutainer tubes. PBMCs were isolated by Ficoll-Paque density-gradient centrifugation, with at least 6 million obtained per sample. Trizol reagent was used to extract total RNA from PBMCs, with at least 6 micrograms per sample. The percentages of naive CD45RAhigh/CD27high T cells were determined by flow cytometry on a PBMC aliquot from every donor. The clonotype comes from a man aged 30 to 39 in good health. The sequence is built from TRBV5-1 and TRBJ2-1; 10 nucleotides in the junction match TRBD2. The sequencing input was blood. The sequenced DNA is TGCGCCAGCAGCCCCCCTCTCAGCGGGGGGGAGAATGAGCAGTTCTTC. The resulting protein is CASSPPLSGGENEQFF. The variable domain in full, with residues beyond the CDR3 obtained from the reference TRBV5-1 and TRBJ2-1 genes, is KAGVTQTPRYLIKTRGQQVTLSCSPISGHRSVSWYQQTPGQGLQFLFEYFSETQRNKGNFPGRFSGRQFSNSRSEMNVSTLELGDSALYLCASSPPLSGGENEQFFGPGTRLTVL.